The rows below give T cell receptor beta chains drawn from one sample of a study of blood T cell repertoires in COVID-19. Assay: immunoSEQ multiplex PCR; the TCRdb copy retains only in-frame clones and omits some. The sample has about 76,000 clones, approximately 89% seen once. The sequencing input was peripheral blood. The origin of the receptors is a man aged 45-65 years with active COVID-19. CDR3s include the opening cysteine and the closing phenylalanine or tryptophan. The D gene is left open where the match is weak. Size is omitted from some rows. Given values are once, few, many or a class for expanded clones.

CDR3aa: CASSADRGNYGYTF
CDR3nt: TGTGCCAGCAGCGCCGACAGGGGGAACTATGGCTACACCTTC
len: 14
j_gene: TRBJ1-2
v_gene: TRBV2
abundance: few
d_gene: TRBD1

CDR3aa: CAWRLAGTDTQYF
CDR3nt: TGTGCCTGGAGGCTAGCGGGTACAGATACGCAGTATTTT
len: 13
j_gene: TRBJ2-3
v_gene: TRBV30
abundance: NA
d_gene: TRBD2

CDR3aa: CASSYNQAQPQHF
CDR3nt: TGTGCCAGCAGTTACAATCAGGCACAGCCCCAGCATTTT
len: 13
j_gene: TRBJ1-5
v_gene: TRBV6-5
abundance: NA
d_gene: NA

CDR3aa: CASSPGTAQETQYF
CDR3nt: TGCGCCAGCAGCCCGGGGACAGCGCAAGAGACCCAGTACTTC
len: 14
j_gene: TRBJ2-5
v_gene: TRBV5-1
abundance: NA
d_gene: TRBD1

CDR3aa: CASSLGDRNGQEQYF
CDR3nt: TGTGCCAGCAGTCTGGGGGACAGGAATGGACAAGAGCAGTACTTC
len: 15
j_gene: TRBJ2-7
v_gene: TRBV11-2
abundance: NA
d_gene: TRBD1

CDR3aa: CAWSGTSGGRLETQYF
CDR3nt: TGTGCCTGGAGTGGGACTAGCGGGGGGCGTCTGGAGACCCAGTACTTC
len: 16
j_gene: TRBJ2-5
v_gene: TRBV30
abundance: NA
d_gene: TRBD2

CDR3aa: CASSLTGISENEQYF
CDR3nt: TGTGCCAGCAGCTTAACCGGGATTTCCGAAAACGAGCAGTACTTC
len: 15
j_gene: TRBJ2-7
v_gene: TRBV7-2
abundance: NA
d_gene: NA

CDR3aa: CASSPQDSRGEKLFF
CDR3nt: TGTGCCAGCAGTCCTCAGGACAGCCGGGGTGAAAAACTGTTTTTT
len: 15
j_gene: TRBJ1-4
v_gene: TRBV7-9
abundance: NA
d_gene: NA

CDR3aa: CASSGGREGNQPQHF
CDR3nt: TGTGCCAGCAGTGGAGGGAGAGAGGGAAATCAGCCCCAGCATTTT
len: 15
j_gene: TRBJ1-5
v_gene: TRBV7-2
abundance: NA
d_gene: NA

CDR3aa: CASSLSGGSGEQYF
CDR3nt: TGCGCCAGCAGCTTGTCGGGGGGATCGGGTGAGCAGTACTTC
len: 14
j_gene: TRBJ2-7
v_gene: TRBV5-1
abundance: NA
d_gene: TRBD2

CDR3aa: CAWSVRPQAAFF
CDR3nt: TGTGCCTGGAGTGTACGTCCCCAGGCAGCTTTCTTT
len: 12
j_gene: TRBJ1-1
v_gene: TRBV30
abundance: NA
d_gene: NA

CDR3aa: CASSQTGTNEKLFF
CDR3nt: TGTGCCAGCAGCCAGACAGGGACTAATGAAAAACTGTTTTTT
len: 14
j_gene: TRBJ1-4
v_gene: TRBV7-9
abundance: NA
d_gene: TRBD1

CDR3aa: CASSLGREKLFF
CDR3nt: TGTGCCAGCAGCTTAGGTCGGGAAAAACTGTTTTTT
len: 12
j_gene: TRBJ1-4
v_gene: TRBV7-9
abundance: NA
d_gene: NA

CDR3aa: CASSLGTDTYEQYF
CDR3nt: TGTGCCAGCAGCTTGGGGACAGACACCTACGAGCAGTACTTC
len: 14
j_gene: TRBJ2-7
v_gene: TRBV5-4
abundance: once
d_gene: NA

CDR3aa: CAISLGLAGDTQYF
CDR3nt: TGTGCCATCTCCCTCGGACTAGCGGGTGATACGCAGTATTTT
len: 14
j_gene: TRBJ2-3
v_gene: TRBV10-3
abundance: NA
d_gene: TRBD2

CDR3aa: CASSGLLGQGGQPQHF
CDR3nt: TGTGCCAGCAGCGGACTTTTGGGACAGGGAGGGCAGCCCCAGCATTTT
len: 16
j_gene: TRBJ1-5
v_gene: TRBV6-2/TRBV6-3
abundance: once
d_gene: TRBD1

CDR3aa: CASRLDRLKPLHF
CDR3nt: TGTGCCAGCCGGCTTGACAGGTTAAAGCCCCTCCACTTT
len: 13
j_gene: TRBJ1-6
v_gene: TRBV28
abundance: NA
d_gene: NA

CDR3aa: CASSSSVGGLAGATDTQYF
CDR3nt: TGTGCCAGCAGCTCCTCGGTGGGAGGTCTAGCCGGGGCAACAGATACGCAGTATTTT
len: 19
j_gene: TRBJ2-3
v_gene: TRBV7-2
abundance: NA
d_gene: NA

CDR3aa: CASSNSGTRFEGDEQFF
CDR3nt: TGTGCCAGCAGCAACTCCGGGACTAGATTTGAGGGGGATGAGCAGTTCTTC
len: 17
j_gene: TRBJ2-1
v_gene: TRBV21-1
abundance: NA
d_gene: NA

CDR3aa: CASSNYLPVRHEQYF
CDR3nt: TGTGCCAGCAGCAACTACCTACCCGTCAGACACGAGCAGTACTTC
len: 15
j_gene: TRBJ2-7
v_gene: TRBV6-5
abundance: NA
d_gene: NA

CDR3aa: CASSLGGDREGVETFF
CDR3nt: TGTGCCAGCAGTTTAGGAGGGGACAGGGAAGGGGTCGAGACTTTCTTT
len: 16
j_gene: TRBJ1-1
v_gene: TRBV28
abundance: NA
d_gene: TRBD1

CDR3aa: CASSSQGYTTAGANVLTF
CDR3nt: TGTGCCAGCAGTTCCCAGGGGTATACTACCGCCGGGGCCAACGTCCTGACTTTC
len: 18
j_gene: TRBJ2-6
v_gene: TRBV7-9
abundance: NA
d_gene: NA

CDR3aa: CASSPSSGGSSPLHF
CDR3nt: TGTGCCAGCAGCCCAAGCTCAGGGGGTTCTTCACCCCTCCACTTT
len: 15
j_gene: TRBJ1-6
v_gene: TRBV27
abundance: NA
d_gene: TRBD1

CDR3aa: CASSLETGANSPLHF
CDR3nt: TGCGCCAGCAGCTTGGAGACAGGCGCCAATTCACCCCTCCACTTT
len: 15
j_gene: TRBJ1-6
v_gene: TRBV5-1
abundance: NA
d_gene: NA

CDR3aa: CASRTGTGGFNSGANVLTF
CDR3nt: TGTGCCAGCAGAACCGGGACAGGGGGCTTTAACTCTGGGGCCAACGTCCTGACTTTC
len: 19
j_gene: TRBJ2-6
v_gene: TRBV28
abundance: once
d_gene: TRBD1

CDR3aa: CASSFLGGSSYNEQFF
CDR3nt: TGTGCCAGCAGTTTCCTGGGGGGAAGCTCCTACAATGAGCAGTTCTTC
len: 16
j_gene: TRBJ2-1
v_gene: TRBV27
abundance: NA
d_gene: NA

CDR3aa: CASSYSRAQETQYF
CDR3nt: TGTGCCAGCAGTTACAGCAGGGCCCAAGAGACCCAGTACTTC
len: 14
j_gene: TRBJ2-5
v_gene: TRBV6-5
abundance: NA
d_gene: NA

CDR3aa: CAWSGLAGSAQYF
CDR3nt: TGTGCCTGGAGTGGACTAGCGGGATCGGCCCAGTACTTC
len: 13
j_gene: TRBJ2-5
v_gene: TRBV30
abundance: NA
d_gene: TRBD2

CDR3aa: CASSLAKGSGEQYF
CDR3nt: TGTGCCAGCAGCTTAGCGAAGGGGTCCGGGGAGCAGTACTTC
len: 14
j_gene: TRBJ2-7
v_gene: TRBV7-2
abundance: NA
d_gene: NA

CDR3aa: CASSVGLGELFF
CDR3nt: TGTGCCAGCAGCGTAGGGCTCGGGGAGCTGTTTTTT
len: 12
j_gene: TRBJ2-2
v_gene: TRBV9
abundance: NA
d_gene: NA

CDR3aa: CASSSPGTSGGVDTQYF
CDR3nt: TGTGCCAGCAGCTCCCCAGGGACTAGCGGGGGGGTTGATACGCAGTATTTT
len: 17
j_gene: TRBJ2-3
v_gene: TRBV7-2
abundance: NA
d_gene: TRBD2

CDR3aa: CASTPNRATNEKLFF
CDR3nt: TGTGCCAGTACCCCTAACAGGGCAACTAATGAAAAACTGTTTTTT
len: 15
j_gene: TRBJ1-4
v_gene: TRBV19
abundance: NA
d_gene: NA

CDR3aa: CASSQSGEGKNIQYF
CDR3nt: TGTGCCAGCAGCCAATCCGGGGAGGGCAAAAACATTCAGTACTTC
len: 15
j_gene: TRBJ2-4
v_gene: TRBV3-1/TRBV3-2
abundance: NA
d_gene: TRBD2

CDR3aa: CAIGEGGAAGYTF
CDR3nt: TGTGCCATTGGCGAGGGAGGGGCGGCTGGCTACACCTTC
len: 13
j_gene: TRBJ1-2
v_gene: TRBV10-3
abundance: NA
d_gene: NA

CDR3aa: CASSPQSSYNEQFF
CDR3nt: TGCGCCAGCAGTCCACAGTCCTCCTACAATGAGCAGTTCTTC
len: 14
j_gene: TRBJ2-1
v_gene: TRBV5-1
abundance: NA
d_gene: NA

CDR3aa: CASSYGVGAYEQYF
CDR3nt: TGTGCCAGCAGTTACGGGGTAGGGGCCTACGAGCAGTACTTC
len: 14
j_gene: TRBJ2-7
v_gene: TRBV6-6
abundance: NA
d_gene: NA

CDR3aa: CATSGGTYNEQFF
CDR3nt: TGTGCCACTAGCGGGGGTACCTACAATGAGCAGTTCTTC
len: 13
j_gene: TRBJ2-1
v_gene: TRBV2
abundance: NA
d_gene: TRBD2

CDR3aa: CASSPEPWAGTGNTIYF
CDR3nt: TGCGCCAGCAGCCCGGAGCCCTGGGCAGGGACTGGAAACACCATATATTTT
len: 17
j_gene: TRBJ1-3
v_gene: TRBV4-3
abundance: NA
d_gene: NA

CDR3aa: CASSSRSRVEAFF
CDR3nt: TGTGCCAGCAGTTCCCGGTCCAGGGTTGAAGCTTTCTTT
len: 13
j_gene: TRBJ1-1
v_gene: TRBV7-9
abundance: NA
d_gene: NA

CDR3aa: CASSFGGLNTEAFF
CDR3nt: TGTGCCAGCAGTTTCGGCGGATTGAACACTGAAGCTTTCTTT
len: 14
j_gene: TRBJ1-1
v_gene: TRBV27
abundance: NA
d_gene: NA

CDR3aa: CASRPGLAGDTQYF
CDR3nt: TGTGCCAGCAGGCCGGGACTAGCGGGAGATACGCAGTATTTT
len: 14
j_gene: TRBJ2-3
v_gene: TRBV2
abundance: NA
d_gene: TRBD2

CDR3aa: CASSLEREGDNEQFF
CDR3nt: TGTGCCAGCAGCTTAGAGCGGGAGGGCGACAATGAGCAGTTCTTC
len: 15
j_gene: TRBJ2-1
v_gene: TRBV11-3
abundance: NA
d_gene: TRBD2

CDR3aa: CATRTGTYEQYF
CDR3nt: TGTGCCACCCGTACGGGGACCTACGAGCAGTACTTC
len: 12
j_gene: TRBJ2-7
v_gene: TRBV7-2
abundance: NA
d_gene: NA

CDR3aa: CASGKTAYEQYF
CDR3nt: TGTGCCAGCGGAAAGACTGCCTACGAGCAGTACTTC
len: 12
j_gene: TRBJ2-7
v_gene: TRBV11-1
abundance: NA
d_gene: NA

CDR3aa: CASSLASQTTEAFF
CDR3nt: TGCGCCAGCAGCTTGGCCAGCCAGACAACTGAAGCTTTCTTT
len: 14
j_gene: TRBJ1-1
v_gene: TRBV5-1
abundance: NA
d_gene: NA

CDR3aa: CASSSRWEGSVNIQYF
CDR3nt: TGCGCCAGCAGTTCGAGGTGGGAGGGCTCGGTTAACATTCAGTACTTC
len: 16
j_gene: TRBJ2-4
v_gene: TRBV4-1
abundance: few
d_gene: TRBD2

CDR3aa: CASRPPGSAGKLFF
CDR3nt: TGTGCCAGCAGGCCTCCGGGGAGCGCAGGAAAACTGTTTTTT
len: 14
j_gene: TRBJ1-4
v_gene: TRBV6-2/TRBV6-3
abundance: NA
d_gene: NA

CDR3aa: CASSIQGSYNEQFF
CDR3nt: TGTGCCAGCTCAATCCAGGGATCCTACAATGAGCAGTTCTTC
len: 14
j_gene: TRBJ2-1
v_gene: TRBV18
abundance: once
d_gene: NA

CDR3aa: CATSEMRTSGRANEQFF
CDR3nt: TGTGCCACCAGTGAAATGAGGACTAGCGGGAGGGCCAATGAGCAGTTCTTC
len: 17
j_gene: TRBJ2-1
v_gene: TRBV24-1
abundance: NA
d_gene: TRBD2

CDR3aa: CASSPPGQGTYEQYF
CDR3nt: TGTGCCAGCTCACCCCCGGGACAGGGAACCTACGAGCAGTACTTC
len: 15
j_gene: TRBJ2-7
v_gene: TRBV18
abundance: NA
d_gene: TRBD1

CDR3aa: CASSPSEEETQYF
CDR3nt: TGTGCCAGCAGTCCCTCCGAAGAGGAGACCCAGTACTTC
len: 13
j_gene: TRBJ2-5
v_gene: TRBV12-3/TRBV12-4
abundance: NA
d_gene: NA

CDR3aa: CASSWGGGAANTGELFF
CDR3nt: TGTGCCAGCAGCTGGGGAGGGGGTGCCGCGAACACCGGGGAGCTGTTTTTT
len: 17
j_gene: TRBJ2-2
v_gene: TRBV5-4
abundance: NA
d_gene: NA

CDR3aa: CASSQDLGDRVYGNYGYTF
CDR3nt: TGCGCCAGCAGCCAAGATCTAGGCGACAGGGTCTATGGGAACTATGGCTACACCTTC
len: 19
j_gene: TRBJ1-2
v_gene: TRBV4-3
abundance: NA
d_gene: TRBD1

CDR3aa: CASSQAPGPTDTQYF
CDR3nt: TGTGCCAGCAGCCAAGCCCCTGGGCCCACAGATACGCAGTATTTT
len: 15
j_gene: TRBJ2-3
v_gene: TRBV9
abundance: NA
d_gene: NA

CDR3aa: CAISEPDRGVNYGYTF
CDR3nt: TGTGCCATCAGTGAGCCGGACAGGGGAGTCAACTATGGCTACACCTTC
len: 16
j_gene: TRBJ1-2
v_gene: TRBV10-3
abundance: NA
d_gene: TRBD1

CDR3aa: CASSSGQGNNYGYTF
CDR3nt: TGTGCCAGCAGCTCGGGACAGGGGAATAACTATGGCTACACCTTC
len: 15
j_gene: TRBJ1-2
v_gene: TRBV7-2
abundance: NA
d_gene: TRBD1

CDR3aa: CASSVAFGDEQFF
CDR3nt: TGTGCCAGCAGCGTAGCTTTCGGAGATGAGCAGTTCTTC
len: 13
j_gene: TRBJ2-1
v_gene: TRBV9
abundance: NA
d_gene: NA

CDR3aa: CASSENRGEQYF
CDR3nt: TGCGCCAGCAGCGAGAACAGGGGCGAGCAGTACTTC
len: 12
j_gene: TRBJ2-7
v_gene: TRBV5-1
abundance: NA
d_gene: TRBD1

CDR3aa: CASSLPRVRQPQHF
CDR3nt: TGTGCCAGCAGTTTACCCCGGGTTCGTCAGCCCCAGCATTTT
len: 14
j_gene: TRBJ1-5
v_gene: TRBV28
abundance: NA
d_gene: NA

CDR3aa: CASSAWGREYF
CDR3nt: TGTGCCAGCAGCGCATGGGGGAGGGAGTACTTC
len: 11
j_gene: TRBJ1-2
v_gene: TRBV7-9
abundance: NA
d_gene: NA